The T cell receptor (beta chain) under discussion was sequenced for a study of blood T cell repertoires in COVID-19. Overall study context: The cDNA or gDNA used as material had been derived from T cells, B-cell-depleted T cells, or PBMCs.

This CDR3 region has 14 residues. Germline V CDR1 and CDR2: MNHEY, SMNVEV (reference sequence). V lost 3 bases, J lost 2 bases, and 10 bases lay in between. Participant-given clinical history determined each cohort assignment. What the recovered Cohort 3 donors had was two negative PCRs, clearance, or symptom resolution. In its sample, this clone was seen once. Original processing notes: Estimation of nucleated cell counts relied on the amplification of reference gene primers. Measured with immunoSEQ multiplex PCR; TCRdb has only the in-frame clones, and not every one. V and J calls plus clone size are reproduced from that table; the DNA served to infer D and trimming. The table includes fewer than 250,000 clones, 70% to 90% detected once.

The chain joins TRBV27 to TRBJ1-1, with D uncertain. This sequence originates from a man aged 30-40 years who had recovered from COVID-19. The sample was PBMCs or T cells enriched from blood (not recorded which). Here the CDR3 reads CASSFSGSNTEAFF. CDR3 nucleotide sequence: TGTGCCAGCAGTTTCTCAGGATCTAACACTGAAGCTTTCTTT.